The present TCR beta chain was sequenced within a study of T cell repertoires in cytomegalovirus infection (dated by TCRdb to the late 2010s). For the study in its entirety: Donor HLA type was relevant to the analysis, because carriage of CMV infection together with the matching HLA type was indicated by public TCR beta signatures.

Study-wide findings and limitations: Carriers of CMV infection plus the relevant HLA type were discriminated by the cumulative frequency of public TCR beta family members in the study cohort and in an independent 352-donor cohort. The ex vivo response was dominated by HLA-C-restricted CMV-specific TCR beta clonotypes, which also provided the single most frequent clonotype in two of eight donors.

The instrument given in TCRdb is Illumina HiSeq 1500. The public reads were quality trimmed at Q25 with fastp and then assembled into clones with MiXCR by TCRdb, keeping productive beta chains. Rows merge per CDR3 protein into single entries with the most common DNA and genes. Recorded for this sample are roughly 280,000 distinct CDR3 sequences; roughly an eighth of them occurred a single time. The top ten clones comprise about 10% of the sample. This clonotype was recorded many times. It has no known antigen specificity. It has no much larger one-base neighbor in the sample; base qualities were not kept. The CDR3 measures 16 amino acids from cysteine to phenylalanine. Of all the DNA, just the CDR3 is kept, 48 bases in frame from base 1. CDR1 and CDR2 (MNHNS, SASEGT) derive from the germline V gene. At the junction V is shortened by 8 bases and J by 4 bases, with 21 bases in between.

The rearrangement combines TRBV6-1 with TRBJ1-3; the D segment cannot be called with confidence. This TCR came from a human donor in good health (CMV status not recorded). Some clones in this sample may be carry-over from other donors' samples. Source material: PBMCs. DNA sequence: TGTGCCAGCGGTCCGGTGACGTTGGAAGCGGGAAACACCATATATTTT. Its translation reads: CASGPVTLEAGNTIYF.